Ten or more counts support the clone carrying this T cell receptor beta chain. These data belong to a study of blood T cell repertoires in COVID-19. Looking at the study overall: Sample material is recorded as cDNA or gDNA derived from T cells, B-cell-depleted T cells, or PBMCs.

Under the authors' procedure: For nucleated cells, counts were estimated from reference gene primer amplification. Clones were sequenced by immunoSEQ multiplex PCR, and TCRdb holds only the in-frame ones, with some missing. D and trimming were read from the DNA, whereas the V and J calls and clone size are those reported in that table. The sample lists 350,000 to 450,000 clones; around 85% were seen once. CDR3 length: 15 amino acids. V lost 2 bases to trimming and J lost 1 base, with 7 bases between them. CDR1 and CDR2 from the germline V gene are SGHNT and YYREEE (reference sequence). The receptor was isolated from a woman aged 18-29 years with acute or convalescent COVID-19. The rearrangement links TRBV5-4 to TRBJ2-6; the D gene is possibly TRBD2 (6 bases). The source material was peripheral blood. The CDR3: CASSLGGSGANVLTF. In DNA form, the CDR3 reads TGTGCCAGCAGCTTAGGAGGGTCTGGGGCCAACGTCCTGACTTTC.